This paragraph covers one T cell receptor (beta chain) sequence. Its antigen is not known. The data were taken from a study of cytomegalovirus exposure and HLA in healthy donors. Background on the study: Of all 400 or so donors who were genotyped, roughly 81% belonged to the Caucasian-associated ancestry cluster. The study, taken as a whole, reports: A later analysis associated around 17,000 TCR beta sequences with HLA alleles at a 0.05 false discovery rate. Common viral pathogens were later found to be apparently linked to several of the most significant clusters. About 87% or about 30% of the time was how often most TCR beta V segments were productive, according to an earlier analysis.

Germline V lookup: CDR1 SGHDT, CDR2 YYEEEE. This CDR3 region has 13 residues. V was shortened by 6 bases and J by 2 bases, with 8 bases between the two germline ends. 13 Jbeta primers and 60 Vbeta primers were used for the PCR. TCRdb keeps only in-frame clones here, not all; method: immunoSEQ multiplex PCR. This sample carries about 180,000 clones, about three quarters of them seen once, and the ten largest clones take roughly 1.5%. This TCR was recovered from a man aged 18 to 30 in good health and CMV-seronegative. This chain uses TRBV5-6 with TRBJ2-2; D not resolved. Specimen: PBMCs. This CDR3 is CASTKINTGELFF. The CDR3 coding sequence is TGTGCCAGCACCAAAATTAACACCGGGGAGCTGTTTTTT.